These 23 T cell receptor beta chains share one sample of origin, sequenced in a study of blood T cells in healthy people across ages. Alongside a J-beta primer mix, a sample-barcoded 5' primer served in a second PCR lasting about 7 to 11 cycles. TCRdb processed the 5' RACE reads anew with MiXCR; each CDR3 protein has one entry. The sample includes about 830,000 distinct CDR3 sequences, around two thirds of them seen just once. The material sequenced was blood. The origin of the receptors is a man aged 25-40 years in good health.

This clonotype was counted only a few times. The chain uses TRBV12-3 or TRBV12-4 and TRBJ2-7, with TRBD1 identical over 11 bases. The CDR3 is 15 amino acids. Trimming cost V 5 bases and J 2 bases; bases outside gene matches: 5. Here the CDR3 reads CASSGPGQGAYEQYF. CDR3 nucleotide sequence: TGTGCCAGCAGTGGACCGGGACAGGGGGCCTACGAGCAGTACTTC.

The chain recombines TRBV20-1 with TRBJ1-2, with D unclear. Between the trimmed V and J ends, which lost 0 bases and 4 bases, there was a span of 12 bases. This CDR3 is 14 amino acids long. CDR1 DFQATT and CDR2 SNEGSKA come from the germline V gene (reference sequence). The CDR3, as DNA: TGCAGTGCTAGAGATCCCGCAGGCACCTATGGCTACACCTTC. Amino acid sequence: CSARDPAGTYGYTF.

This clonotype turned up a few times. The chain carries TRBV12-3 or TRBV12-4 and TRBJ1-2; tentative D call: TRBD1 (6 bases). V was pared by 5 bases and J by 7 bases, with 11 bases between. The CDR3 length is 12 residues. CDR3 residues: CASSLQGSGYTF. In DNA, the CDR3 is TGTGCCAGCAGTCTACAGGGTTCTGGCTACACCTTC.

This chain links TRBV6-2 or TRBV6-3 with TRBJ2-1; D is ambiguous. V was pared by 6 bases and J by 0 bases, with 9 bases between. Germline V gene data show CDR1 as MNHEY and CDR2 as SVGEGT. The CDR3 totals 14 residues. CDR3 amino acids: CASRWSYSYNEQFF. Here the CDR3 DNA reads TGTGCCAGCAGATGGTCATACTCCTACAATGAGCAGTTCTTC.

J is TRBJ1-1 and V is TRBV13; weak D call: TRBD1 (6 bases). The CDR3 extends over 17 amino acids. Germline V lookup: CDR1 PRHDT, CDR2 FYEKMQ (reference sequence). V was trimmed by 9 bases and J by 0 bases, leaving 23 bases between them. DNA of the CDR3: TGTGCCAGTAGTACCGGTCGACAGGCCTCCATGAACACTGAAGCTTTCTTT. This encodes CASSTGRQASMNTEAFF. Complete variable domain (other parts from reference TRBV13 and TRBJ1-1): AAGVIQSPRHLIKEKRETATLKCYPIPRHDTVYWYQQGPGQDPQFLISFYEKMQSDKGSIPDRFSAQQFSDYHSELNMSSLELGDSALYFCASSTGRQASMNTEAFFGQGTRLTVV.

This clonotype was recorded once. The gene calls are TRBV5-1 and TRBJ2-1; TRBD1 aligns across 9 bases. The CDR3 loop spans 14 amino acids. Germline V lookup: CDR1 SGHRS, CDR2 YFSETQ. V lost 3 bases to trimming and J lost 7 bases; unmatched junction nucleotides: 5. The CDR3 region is CASSWGQGKNEQFF. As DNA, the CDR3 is TGCGCCAGCAGCTGGGGACAGGGTAAAAATGAGCAGTTCTTC.

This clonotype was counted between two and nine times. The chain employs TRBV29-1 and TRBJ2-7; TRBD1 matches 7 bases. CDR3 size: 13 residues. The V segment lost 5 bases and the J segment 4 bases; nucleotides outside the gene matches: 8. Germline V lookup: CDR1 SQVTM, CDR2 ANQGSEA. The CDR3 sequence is CSVFGDRAYEQYF. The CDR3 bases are TGCAGCGTTTTCGGAGACAGGGCGTACGAGCAGTACTTC.

CDR3 loop: CASSHGSGGETQYF. DNA of the CDR3: TGTGCCAGCAGTCACGGGAGCGGGGGTGAGACCCAGTACTTC. This chain connects TRBV12-3 or TRBV12-4 to TRBJ2-7; 8 positions match TRBD2. The J call may be in error: the DNA end matches TRBJ2-5 better. The CDR3 runs 14 residues.

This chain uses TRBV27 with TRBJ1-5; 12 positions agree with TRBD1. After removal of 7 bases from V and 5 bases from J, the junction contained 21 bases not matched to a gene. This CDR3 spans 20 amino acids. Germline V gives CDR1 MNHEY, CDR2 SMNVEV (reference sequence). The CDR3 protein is CASTKWGELPGQGADQPQHF. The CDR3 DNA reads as TGTGCCAGCACCAAGTGGGGTGAATTACCGGGACAGGGGGCAGATCAGCCCCAGCATTTT.

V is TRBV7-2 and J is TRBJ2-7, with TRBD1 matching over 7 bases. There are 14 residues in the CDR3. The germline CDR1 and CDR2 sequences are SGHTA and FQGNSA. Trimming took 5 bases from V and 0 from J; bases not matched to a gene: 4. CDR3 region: CASSQGGASYEQYF. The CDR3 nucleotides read TGTGCCAGCAGCCAAGGGGGCGCCTCCTACGAGCAGTACTTC.

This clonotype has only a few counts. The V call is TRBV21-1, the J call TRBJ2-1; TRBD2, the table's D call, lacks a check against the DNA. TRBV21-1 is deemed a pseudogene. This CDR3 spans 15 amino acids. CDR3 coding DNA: TGTGCCAGCAGCCCGGTGGGCCCAACCTACAATGAGCAGTTCTTC. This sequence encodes CASSPVGPTYNEQFF.

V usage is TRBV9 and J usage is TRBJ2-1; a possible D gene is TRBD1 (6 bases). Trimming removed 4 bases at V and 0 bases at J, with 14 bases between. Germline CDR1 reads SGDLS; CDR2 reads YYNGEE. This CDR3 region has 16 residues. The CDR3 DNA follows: TGTGCCAGCAGCCCGGGACACCTAGTCTCCTACAATGAGCAGTTCTTC. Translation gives CASSPGHLVSYNEQFF. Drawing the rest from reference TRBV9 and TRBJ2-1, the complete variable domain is DSGVTQTPKHLITATGQRVTLRCSPRSGDLSVYWYQQSLDQGLQFLIQYYNGEERAKGNILERFSAQQFPDLHSELNLSSLELGDSALYFCASSPGHLVSYNEQFFGPGTRLTVL.

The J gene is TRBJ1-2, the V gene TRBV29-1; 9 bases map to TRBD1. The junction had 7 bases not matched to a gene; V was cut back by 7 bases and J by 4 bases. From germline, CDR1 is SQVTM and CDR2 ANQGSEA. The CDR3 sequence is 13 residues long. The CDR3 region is CSAGQGRIYGYTF. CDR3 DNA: TGCAGCGCCGGACAGGGGAGGATCTATGGCTACACCTTC.

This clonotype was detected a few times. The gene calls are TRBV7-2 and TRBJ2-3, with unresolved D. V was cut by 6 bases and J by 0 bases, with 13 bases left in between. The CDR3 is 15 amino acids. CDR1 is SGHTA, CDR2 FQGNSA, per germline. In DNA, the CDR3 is TGTGCCAGCAGGGGCCCCAGGAGTAGCACAGATACGCAGTATTTT. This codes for CASRGPRSSTDTQYF.

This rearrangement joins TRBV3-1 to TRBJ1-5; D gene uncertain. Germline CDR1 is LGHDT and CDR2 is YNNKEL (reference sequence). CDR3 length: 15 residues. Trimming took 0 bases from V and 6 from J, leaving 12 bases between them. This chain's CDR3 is CASSQDGLGSQPQHF. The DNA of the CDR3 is TGTGCCAGCAGCCAAGATGGTCTAGGGAGTCAGCCCCAGCATTTT.

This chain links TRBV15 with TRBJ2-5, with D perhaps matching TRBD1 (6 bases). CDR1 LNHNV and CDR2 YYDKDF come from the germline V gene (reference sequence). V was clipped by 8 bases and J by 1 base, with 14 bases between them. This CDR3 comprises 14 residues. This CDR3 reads CATGQGFFQETQYF. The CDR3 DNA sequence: TGTGCCACCGGGCAGGGGTTCTTCCAAGAGACCCAGTACTTC.

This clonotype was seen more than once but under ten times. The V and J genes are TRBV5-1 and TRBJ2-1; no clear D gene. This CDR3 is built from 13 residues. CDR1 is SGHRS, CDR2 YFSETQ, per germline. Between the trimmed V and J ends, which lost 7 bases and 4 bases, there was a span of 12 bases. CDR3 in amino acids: CASATHTYNEQFF. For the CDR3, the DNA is TGCGCCAGCGCAACCCATACATACAATGAGCAGTTCTTC. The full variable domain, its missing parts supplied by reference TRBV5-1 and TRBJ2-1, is KAGVTQTPRYLIKTRGQQVTLSCSPISGHRSVSWYQQTPGQGLQFLFEYFSETQRNKGNFPGRFSGRQFSNSRSEMNVSTLELGDSALYLCASATHTYNEQFFGPGTRLTVL.

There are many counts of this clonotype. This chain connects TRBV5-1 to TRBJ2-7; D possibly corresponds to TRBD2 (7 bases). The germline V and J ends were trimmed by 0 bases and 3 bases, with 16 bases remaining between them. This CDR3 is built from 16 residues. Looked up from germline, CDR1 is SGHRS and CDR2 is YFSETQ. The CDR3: CASSLAGGLSFYEQYF. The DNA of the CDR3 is TGCGCCAGCAGCTTGGCCGGGGGGCTCTCCTTCTACGAGCAGTACTTC.

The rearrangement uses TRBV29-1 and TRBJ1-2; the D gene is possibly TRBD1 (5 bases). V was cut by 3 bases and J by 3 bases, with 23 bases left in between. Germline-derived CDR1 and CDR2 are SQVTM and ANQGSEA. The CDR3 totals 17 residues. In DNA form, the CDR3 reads TGCAGCGTTGAGGGAATAGGGGTTAGGGTTACGGACTATGGCTACACCTTC. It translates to CSVEGIGVRVTDYGYTF.

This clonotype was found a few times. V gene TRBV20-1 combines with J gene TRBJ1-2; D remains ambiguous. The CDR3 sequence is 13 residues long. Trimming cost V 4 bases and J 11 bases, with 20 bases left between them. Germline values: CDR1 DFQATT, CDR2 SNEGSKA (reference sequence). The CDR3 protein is CSATVPGILGYTF. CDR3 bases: TGCAGTGCTACGGTACCGGGGATCCTGGGGTACACCTTC.

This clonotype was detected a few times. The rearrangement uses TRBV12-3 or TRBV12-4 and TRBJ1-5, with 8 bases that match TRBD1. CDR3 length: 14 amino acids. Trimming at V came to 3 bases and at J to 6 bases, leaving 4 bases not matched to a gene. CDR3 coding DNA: TGTGCCAGCAGTTTCCAGGACAGGGCTCAGCCCCAGCATTTT. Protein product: CASSFQDRAQPQHF.

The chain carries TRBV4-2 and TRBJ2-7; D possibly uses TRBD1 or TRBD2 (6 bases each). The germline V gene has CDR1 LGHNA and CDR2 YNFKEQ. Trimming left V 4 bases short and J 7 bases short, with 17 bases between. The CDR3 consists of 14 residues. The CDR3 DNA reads TGTGCCAGCAGCCCTCTTGGGGGGCTCGGAGAGCAGTACTTC. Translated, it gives CASSPLGGLGEQYF.

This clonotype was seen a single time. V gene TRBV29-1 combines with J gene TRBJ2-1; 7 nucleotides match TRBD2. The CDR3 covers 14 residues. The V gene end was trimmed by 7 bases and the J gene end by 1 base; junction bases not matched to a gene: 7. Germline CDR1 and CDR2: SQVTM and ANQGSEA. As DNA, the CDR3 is TGCAGCGCCCTCGGCGGGGGATCCTACAATGAGCAGTTCTTC. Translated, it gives CSALGGGSYNEQFF.